The 26 T cell receptor beta chains given below trace back to one sample, sequenced in a study of shared clonotypes between healthy human individuals (dated by TCRdb to about 2020). Libraries were made using the immunoSEQ multiplex PCR assay. Sourced from immuneACCESS, this table was stored by TCRdb with only in-frame sequences that have V and J called. A share of the clones is absent; for the studies checked, an unresolved V gene accounts for under half, and the remainder has no known explanation. Counted in this sample were approximately 2.3 million clones; about 92% of them appeared once. Clones ranked in the top ten supply under 0.45% of the sample. The specimen sequenced was naive CD4+ T cells from PBMCs. The cell subset or site label for this specimen denotes: CD45RA+ positively selected. These receptors were taken from a man aged 18 to 35 in good health. Some clones in this sample may be carry-over from other donors' samples.

The rearrangement links TRBV4-1 to TRBJ1-4; D perhaps matches TRBD1 (5 bases). Trimming removed 0 bases at V and 7 bases at J, with 21 bases between. The CDR3 is 18 amino acids. Per germline, CDR1 MGHRA and CDR2 YSYEKL. The CDR3 DNA sequence: TGCGCCAGCAGCCAAGATCGGGGGGGTAGGGTTGGAGGTGAAAAACTGTTTTTT. Translation: CASSQDRGGRVGGEKLFF.

The J gene is TRBJ2-4, the V gene TRBV5-1; a weak D match, TRBD1 (6 bases). CDR1 is SGHRS, CDR2 YFSETQ, per germline. V was clipped by 4 bases and J by 6 bases, with 17 bases between them. The CDR3 contains 15 residues. CDR3 in DNA: TGCGCCAGCAGCCCGAGGGGAACAGGGCCAAACATTCAGTACTTC. This sequence encodes CASSPRGTGPNIQYF.

In its sample, this clone was seen a few times. V is TRBV12-5 and J is TRBJ1-3; D not resolved. Trimming left V 4 bases short and J 1 base short, with 8 bases between. The germline gives CDR1 LGHNT, CDR2 FRNRAP. The CDR3 sequence is 14 residues long. CDR3 nucleotides: TGTGCTAGTGGTTCGACGGGGTCTGGAAACACCATATATTTT. Residues: CASGSTGSGNTIYF.

On this clone: The sample carries other DNA sequences with the same CDR3. The genes are TRBV28 and TRBJ2-7, with D tentatively TRBD2 (5 bases). CDR1 MDHEN and CDR2 SYDVKM come from the germline V gene. This CDR3 region has 14 residues. Between the trimmed V and J ends, which lost 7 bases and 1 base, there was a span of 14 bases. CDR3 region: CASTTTGSSYEQYF. CDR3 nucleotide sequence: TGTGCCAGCACCACGACGGGGAGTTCCTACGAGCAGTACTTC.

This clone was seen more than once but under ten times. CDR3 protein: CASSTRGRGTGELFF. CDR3 DNA sequence: TGTGCCAGTAGTACCCGGGGTCGGGGCACCGGGGAGCTGTTTTTT. V gene TRBV19 combines with J gene TRBJ2-2; weak D call: TRBD2 (5 bases). The length of the CDR3 is 15 residues. The V gene's germline CDR1 is LNHDA and CDR2 SQIVND (reference sequence). The V gene lost 4 bases and the J gene lost 4 bases, with 13 bases spanning the gap.

The chain recombines TRBV28 with TRBJ2-7; 8 bases match TRBD1. Germline-derived CDR1 and CDR2 are MDHEN and SYDVKM. The CDR3 contains 15 residues. With V trimmed by 1 base and J by 5 bases, 7 bases remained unmatched. The CDR3 DNA follows: TGTGCCAGCAGTTTATTGGGACAGGTTACCCACGAGCAGTACTTC. Translating gives CASSLLGQVTHEQYF.

CDR3: CATSRGLLESSYEQYF. DNA of the CDR3: TGTGCCACCTCAAGGGGGCTCCTCGAGAGCTCCTACGAGCAGTACTTC. This chain joins TRBV7-2 and TRBJ2-7; 7 bases map to TRBD1. This CDR3 has 16 residues. V dropped 10 bases and J dropped 0; count of bases not matched to a gene: 15. Germline V gives CDR1 SGHTA, CDR2 FQGNSA.

This clone has just one count. The chain has TRBV25-1 and TRBJ1-1; 7 nucleotides agree with TRBD1. This CDR3 spans 13 amino acids. The germline V gene encodes CDR1 MGHDK and CDR2 SYGVNS. V shed 3 bases, J shed 6 bases, and the junction held 4 bases outside the gene matches. The CDR3 loop is CASSEFTGAEAFF. In nucleotides, the CDR3 is TGTGCCAGCAGTGAGTTCACAGGGGCTGAAGCTTTCTTT.

With respect to this clone: The same CDR3 is also encoded by other DNA sequences in this sample. The rearrangement joins TRBV30 to TRBJ2-3, with D unclear. Germline V gene sequence: CDR1 GTSNPN, CDR2 SVGIG (reference sequence). Trimming took 1 base from V and 1 from J, leaving 3 bases between them. The CDR3 runs 12 residues. The CDR3, as DNA: TGTGCCTGGAGTGCGGGCACAGATACGCAGTATTTT. This sequence encodes CAWSAGTDTQYF.

This sequence joins TRBV10-3 and TRBJ2-7; a possible D gene is TRBD1 (5 bases). The CDR3 loop spans 14 amino acids. The V and J ends lost 6 bases and 0 bases respectively, with 12 bases between them. Germline CDR1 reads ENHRY; CDR2 reads SYGVKD. CDR3 residues: CAIRSDKSSYEQYF. In DNA form, the CDR3 reads TGTGCCATCAGGTCGGACAAGAGCTCCTACGAGCAGTACTTC.

This sequence joins TRBV7-8 and TRBJ1-6; D uncertain. CDR1 is SGHVS and CDR2 is FQNEAQ in the germline V gene. V lost 4 bases to trimming and J lost 7 bases, with 17 bases between them. This CDR3 has 16 amino acids. DNA of the CDR3: TGTGCCAGCAGCTCCACCCGGACCCGCCAAAATTCACCCCTCCACTTT. It translates to CASSSTRTRQNSPLHF.

Concerning this clone: The sample has other DNA sequences that encode this CDR3 too. The chain couples TRBV30 to TRBJ2-1; D possibly corresponds to TRBD2 (5 bases). The germline CDR1 and CDR2 sequences are GTSNPN and SVGIG (reference sequence). V was clipped by 0 bases and J by 4 bases, with 10 bases between them. The CDR3 loop spans 14 amino acids. The CDR3 spells CAWSVGSGYNEQFF. For the CDR3, the DNA is TGTGCCTGGAGTGTAGGGTCGGGGTACAATGAGCAGTTCTTC.

J is TRBJ1-5 and V is TRBV4-1, with TRBD1 matching 10 bases. From germline, CDR1 is MGHRA and CDR2 YSYEKL. This CDR3 has 21 residues. V lost 1 base, J lost 2 bases, and 17 bases stayed unmatched. CDR3 nucleotides: TGCGCCAGCAGCCAAGTCTTATACCGGGACAGGGGACCTAATGGCAATCAGCCCCAGCATTTT. This sequence encodes CASSQVLYRDRGPNGNQPQHF.

V gene TRBV5-1 combines with J gene TRBJ2-3, with 11 bases lining up with TRBD2. Germline values: CDR1 SGHRS, CDR2 YFSETQ. Germline trimming cut 5 bases from V and 6 bases from J; bases unmatched to any gene: 11. The CDR3 is made up of 16 amino acids. The CDR3 sequence is CASSRGLADSDDTQYF. The DNA for the CDR3 is TGCGCCAGCAGTAGGGGACTAGCGGACTCAGACGATACGCAGTATTTT. Full variable domain (remainder filled in from reference TRBV5-1 and TRBJ2-3): KAGVTQTPRYLIKTRGQQVTLSCSPISGHRSVSWYQQTPGQGLQFLFEYFSETQRNKGNFPGRFSGRQFSNSRSEMNVSTLELGDSALYLCASSRGLADSDDTQYFGPGTRLTVL.

This clone was picked up one time. The chain is built from TRBV18 and TRBJ2-5, with TRBD2 matching 8 bases. In germline, CDR1 is KGHSH, CDR2 LQKENI. The CDR3 has 15 residues. The junction had 8 bases not matched to a gene; V was cut back by 3 bases and J by 5 bases. CDR3 sequence reads: CASSPGLAARETQYF. The CDR3 DNA reads TGTGCCAGCTCACCCGGACTAGCTGCGAGGGAGACCCAGTACTTC.

The chain employs TRBV5-1 and TRBJ2-1; tentative D call: TRBD1 (6 bases). Deletions cut 5 bases from V and 10 bases from J, with 25 bases between. Per germline, CDR1 SGHRS and CDR2 YFSETQ. This CDR3 has 16 amino acids. CDR3 DNA sequence: TGCGCCAGCAGAGAGTCTTTTGAGGGTAGGGGGAGAGAGCAGTTCTTC. It codes for CASRESFEGRGREQFF.

With regard to this clone: Other DNA sequences in this specimen translate into the identical CDR3. The chain links TRBV9 to TRBJ2-3, with D hard to call. V was trimmed by 0 bases and J by 0 bases, leaving 5 bases between them. There are 14 residues in the CDR3. The germline V gene has CDR1 SGDLS and CDR2 YYNGEE. CDR3 amino acids: CASSVDGSTDTQYF. CDR3 sequence (DNA): TGTGCCAGCAGCGTAGACGGTAGCACAGATACGCAGTATTTT.

The V call is TRBV7-9, the J call TRBJ1-1; 11 bases are a match to TRBD1. The ends lost 5 bases at V and 1 base at J; junction bases unmatched: 6. The germline V gene encodes CDR1 SEHNR and CDR2 FQNEAQ (reference sequence). The CDR3 spans 16 residues. This CDR3 is CASSPLGTGGNTEAFF. The CDR3 DNA reads as TGTGCCAGCAGCCCCCTTGGGACAGGGGGGAACACTGAAGCTTTCTTT.

This rearrangement joins TRBV2 to TRBJ2-1, with D unclear. CDR1 SNHLY and CDR2 FYNNEI come from the germline V gene. This CDR3 has 15 amino acids. The ends were cut back, 3 bases at V and 0 bases at J, with 9 bases in the middle. CDR3: CASSEQTSSYNEQFF. The CDR3 DNA is TGTGCCAGCAGTGAGCAGACCAGCTCCTACAATGAGCAGTTCTTC.

This chain connects TRBV28 to TRBJ2-1, with D perhaps matching TRBD2 (5 bases). The germline V gene encodes CDR1 MDHEN and CDR2 SYDVKM. V gave up 6 bases and J gave up 0 bases, with 15 bases separating them. The CDR3 covers 16 residues. The CDR3 DNA is TGTGCCAGCAGGGACTCTTCAGCTCCCTCCTACAATGAGCAGTTCTTC. Protein: CASRDSSAPSYNEQFF.

The chain couples TRBV2 to TRBJ2-7; D is unresolved. Germline V CDR1 and CDR2: SNHLY, FYNNEI. The V end lost 1 base, the J end lost 4 bases, and 8 bases lay between the germline ends. The CDR3 runs to 13 residues. The CDR3 region is CASSEEPRYEQYF. DNA of the CDR3: TGTGCCAGCAGTGAAGAGCCCCGTTACGAGCAGTACTTC.

As concerns this clone: Other DNA variants within this sample encode the same CDR3. This chain uses TRBV28 with TRBJ2-3; 7 nucleotides line up with TRBD2. V shed 5 bases and J 4 bases; nucleotides not matched to a gene: 6. Per germline, CDR1 MDHEN and CDR2 SYDVKM. The CDR3 has 14 residues. Here the CDR3 reads CASSLGGSADTQYF. CDR3 coding DNA: TGTGCCAGCAGTCTCGGCGGGAGCGCAGATACGCAGTATTTT.

V gene TRBV6-5 combines with J gene TRBJ1-1; D possibly corresponds to TRBD1 (5 bases). Germline assignment: CDR1 MNHEY and CDR2 SVGAGI. V lost 7 bases, J lost 1 base, and 16 bases lay in between. The CDR3 is 15 residues long. CDR3 coding DNA: TGTGCCAGCACTCGGGGCGGGCAGGGGAACACTGAAGCTTTCTTT. It specifies CASTRGGQGNTEAFF.

The chain is built from TRBV18 and TRBJ2-1; no firm D call. The CDR3 totals 16 residues. V was shortened by 2 bases and J by 4 bases, with 15 bases between the two germline ends. Looked up from germline, CDR1 is KGHSH and CDR2 is LQKENI. The CDR3 region has the DNA TGTGCCAGCTCACCAAGTGGCTCAGGATATTACAATGAGCAGTTCTTC. Its translation is CASSPSGSGYYNEQFF.

The chain links TRBV7-3 to TRBJ2-1; 7 nucleotides agree with TRBD1. This CDR3 region has 15 residues. V shed 2 bases, J shed 3 bases, and the junction held 4 bases outside the gene matches. The germline V gene encodes CDR1 SGHTA and CDR2 FQGTGA. In DNA form, the CDR3 reads TGTGCCAGCAGCTTATCTTCAGGGGGCTACAATGAGCAGTTCTTC. Translation gives CASSLSSGGYNEQFF.

The chain joins TRBV9 to TRBJ1-1; D might be TRBD1 (6 bases). Trimming shortened V by 4 bases and J by 0 bases, and 16 bases separated the two germline ends. The CDR3 is 16 amino acids. Germline CDR1 is SGDLS and CDR2 is YYNGEE. The CDR3 region is CASSPFGRGMNTEAFF. The DNA for the CDR3 is TGTGCCAGCAGCCCCTTTGGGAGGGGGATGAACACTGAAGCTTTCTTT.